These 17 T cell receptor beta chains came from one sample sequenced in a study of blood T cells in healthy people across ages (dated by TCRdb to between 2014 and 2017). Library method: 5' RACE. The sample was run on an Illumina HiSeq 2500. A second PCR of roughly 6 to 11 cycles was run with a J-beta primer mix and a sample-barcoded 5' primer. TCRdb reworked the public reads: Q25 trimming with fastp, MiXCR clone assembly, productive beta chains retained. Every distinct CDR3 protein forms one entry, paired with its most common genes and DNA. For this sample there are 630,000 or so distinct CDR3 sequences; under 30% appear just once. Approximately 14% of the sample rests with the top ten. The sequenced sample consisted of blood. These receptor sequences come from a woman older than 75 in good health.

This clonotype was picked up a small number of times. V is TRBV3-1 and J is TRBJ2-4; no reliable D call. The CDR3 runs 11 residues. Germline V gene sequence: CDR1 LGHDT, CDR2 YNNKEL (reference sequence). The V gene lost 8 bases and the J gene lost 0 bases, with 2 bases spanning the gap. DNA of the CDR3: TGTGCCAGCCTAGCCAAAAACATTCAGTACTTC. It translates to CASLAKNIQYF.

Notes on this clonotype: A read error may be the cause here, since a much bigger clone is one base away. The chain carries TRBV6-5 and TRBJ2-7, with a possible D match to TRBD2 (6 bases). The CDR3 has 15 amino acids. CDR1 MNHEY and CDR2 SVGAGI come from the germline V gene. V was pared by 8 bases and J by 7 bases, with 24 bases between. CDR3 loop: CASGAGTYSYNEQYF. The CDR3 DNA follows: TGTGCCAGCGGGGCCGGGACTTATTCCTACAATGAGCAGTACTTC.

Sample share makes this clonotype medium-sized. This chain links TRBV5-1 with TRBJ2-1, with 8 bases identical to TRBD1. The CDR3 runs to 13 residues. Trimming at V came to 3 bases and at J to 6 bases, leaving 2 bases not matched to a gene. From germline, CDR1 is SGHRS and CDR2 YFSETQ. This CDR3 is CASSYGTGNEQFF. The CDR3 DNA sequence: TGCGCCAGCAGCTACGGGACAGGCAATGAGCAGTTCTTC.

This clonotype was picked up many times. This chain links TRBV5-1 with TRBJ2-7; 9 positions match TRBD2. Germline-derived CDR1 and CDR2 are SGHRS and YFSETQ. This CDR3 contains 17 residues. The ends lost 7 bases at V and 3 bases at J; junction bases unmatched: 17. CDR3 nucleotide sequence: TGCGCCAGCTCCCGTCTAGGCGGGGGGGCCCTGGTCTACGAGCAGTACTTC. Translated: CASSRLGGGALVYEQYF. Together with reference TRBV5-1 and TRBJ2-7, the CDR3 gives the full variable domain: KAGVTQTPRYLIKTRGQQVTLSCSPISGHRSVSWYQQTPGQGLQFLFEYFSETQRNKGNFPGRFSGRQFSNSRSEMNVSTLELGDSALYLCASSRLGGGALVYEQYFGPGTRLTVT.

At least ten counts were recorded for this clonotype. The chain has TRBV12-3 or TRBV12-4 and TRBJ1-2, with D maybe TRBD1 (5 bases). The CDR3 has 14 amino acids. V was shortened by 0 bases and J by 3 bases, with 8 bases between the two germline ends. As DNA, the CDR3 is TGTGCCAGCAGTTTAGCAGGGGTTGACTATGGCTACACCTTC. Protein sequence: CASSLAGVDYGYTF.

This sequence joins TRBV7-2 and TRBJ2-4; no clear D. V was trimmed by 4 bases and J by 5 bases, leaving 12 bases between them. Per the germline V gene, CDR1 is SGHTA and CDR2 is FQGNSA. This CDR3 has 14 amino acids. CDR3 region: CASSSGHLENIQYF. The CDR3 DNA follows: TGTGCCAGCAGCTCAGGCCATCTTGAAAACATTCAGTACTTC.

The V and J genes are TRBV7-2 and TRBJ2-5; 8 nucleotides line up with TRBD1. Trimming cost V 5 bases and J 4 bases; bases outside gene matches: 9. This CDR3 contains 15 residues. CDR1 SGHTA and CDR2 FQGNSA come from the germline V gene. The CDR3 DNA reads TGTGCCAGCAGCGTCCCACAGGGGGTAGTAGAGACCCAGTACTTC. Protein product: CASSVPQGVVETQYF.

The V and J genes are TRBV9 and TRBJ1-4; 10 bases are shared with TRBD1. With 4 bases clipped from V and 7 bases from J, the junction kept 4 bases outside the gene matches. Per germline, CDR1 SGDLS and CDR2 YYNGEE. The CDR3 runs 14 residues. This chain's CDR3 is CASSYRDRGEKLFF. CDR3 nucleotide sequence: TGTGCCAGCAGCTACCGGGACAGGGGTGAAAAACTGTTTTTT.

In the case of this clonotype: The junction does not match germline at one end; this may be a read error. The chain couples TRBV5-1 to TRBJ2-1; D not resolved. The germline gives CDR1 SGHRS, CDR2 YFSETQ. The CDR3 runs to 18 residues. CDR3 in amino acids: CASSLGLRPSLSCNEQFF. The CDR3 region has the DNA TGCGCCAGCAGCTTGGGGTTGAGGCCTTCCCTCTCCTGCAATGAGCAGTTCTTC.

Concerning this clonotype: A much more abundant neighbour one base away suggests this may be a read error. CDR3 nucleotides: TGTGCCAGCAGTTTAGGCAGGAACAATTCACTCCTCCACTTT. Its translation is CASSLGRNNSLLHF. The gene calls are TRBV12-3 or TRBV12-4 and TRBJ1-6; no definite D call. The CDR3 is 14 amino acids.

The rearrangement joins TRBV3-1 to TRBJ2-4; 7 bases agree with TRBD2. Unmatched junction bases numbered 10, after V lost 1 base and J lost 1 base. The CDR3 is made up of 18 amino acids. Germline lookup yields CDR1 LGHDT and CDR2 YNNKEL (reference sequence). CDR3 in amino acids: CASSQGASGGVAKNIQYF. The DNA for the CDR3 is TGTGCCAGCAGCCAAGGGGCTAGCGGAGGTGTCGCCAAAAACATTCAGTACTTC.

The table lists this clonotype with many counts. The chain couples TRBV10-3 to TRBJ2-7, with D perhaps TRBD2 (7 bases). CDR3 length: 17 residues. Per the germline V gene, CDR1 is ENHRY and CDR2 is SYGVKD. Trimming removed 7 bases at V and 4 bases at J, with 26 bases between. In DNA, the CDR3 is TGTGCCATCAAGGGGGGGACGGGGCCGGGACCCCTTTACGAGCAGTACTTC. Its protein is CAIKGGTGPGPLYEQYF.

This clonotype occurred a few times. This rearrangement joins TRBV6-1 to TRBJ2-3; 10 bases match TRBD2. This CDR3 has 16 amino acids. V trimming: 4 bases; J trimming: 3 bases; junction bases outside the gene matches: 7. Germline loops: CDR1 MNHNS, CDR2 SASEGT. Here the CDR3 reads CASSGLAGVGTDTQYF. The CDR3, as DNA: TGTGCCAGCAGTGGGCTAGCGGGGGTAGGAACAGATACGCAGTATTTT.

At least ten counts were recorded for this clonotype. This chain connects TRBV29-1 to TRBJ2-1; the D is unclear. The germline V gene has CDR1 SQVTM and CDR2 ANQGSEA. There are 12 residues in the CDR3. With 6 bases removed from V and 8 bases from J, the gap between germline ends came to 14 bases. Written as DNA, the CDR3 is TGCAGCGTAACTAAAACCGGGCATGAGCAGTTCTTC. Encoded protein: CSVTKTGHEQFF.

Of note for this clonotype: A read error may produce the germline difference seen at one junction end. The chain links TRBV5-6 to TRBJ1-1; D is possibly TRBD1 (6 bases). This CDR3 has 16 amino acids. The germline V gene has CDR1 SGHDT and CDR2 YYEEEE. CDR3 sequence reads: CASSFGLGGLNTETFF. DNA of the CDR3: TGTGCCAGCAGCTTTGGTCTAGGGGGGTTGAACACTGAAACTTTCTTT.

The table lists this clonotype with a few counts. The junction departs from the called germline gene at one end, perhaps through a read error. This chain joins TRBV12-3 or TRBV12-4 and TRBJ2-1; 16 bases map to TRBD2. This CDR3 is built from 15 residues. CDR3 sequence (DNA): TGTGCCTGCAGTCCCGGGACTAGCGGGGGGGATGAGCAGTTCTTC. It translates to CACSPGTSGGDEQFF.

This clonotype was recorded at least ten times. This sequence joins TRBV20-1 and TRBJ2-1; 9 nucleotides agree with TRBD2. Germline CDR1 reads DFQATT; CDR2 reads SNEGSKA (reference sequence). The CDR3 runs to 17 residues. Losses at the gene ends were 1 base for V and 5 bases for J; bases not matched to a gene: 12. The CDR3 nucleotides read TGCAGTGCTAGAGGATGGGGTAGCGGGGGATCGGACAATGAGCAGTTCTTC. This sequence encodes CSARGWGSGGSDNEQFF.